This entry describes one T cell receptor (beta chain). A sample-barcoded 5' primer and a J-beta primer mix were used in a second PCR of roughly 6 to 12 cycles. TCRdb reanalysed the 5' RACE reads using MiXCR and keeps one entry per CDR3 protein. The repertoire holds about 760,000 distinct CDR3 sequences, with 20% to 25% as singletons. The source of the sample is a study of blood T cells in healthy people across ages. V dropped 1 base and J dropped 3 bases, with 7 bases sitting between them. CDR1 and CDR2 from the germline V gene are DFQATT and SNEGSKA (reference sequence). The CDR3 runs 13 residues. In addition, the sample was reused for a study of T cells of mothers and their children.

This sequence was found in a boy younger than 18 in good health. The sample taken for sequencing was blood. The J gene is TRBJ1-3, the V gene TRBV20-1; D is unresolved. The CDR3 DNA is TGCAGTGCTAGAGGGGGTCGTGGAAACACCATATATTTT. Its protein product is CSARGGRGNTIYF.